This entry concerns a single T cell receptor beta chain. This sample is part of a study of blood T cell repertoires in COVID-19. The overall study: Samples taken during acute and convalescent COVID-19 were collected in the United States, Italy and Spain. The cDNA or gDNA used as material had been derived from T cells, B-cell-depleted T cells, or PBMCs.

In germline, CDR1 is SQVTM, CDR2 ANQGSEA. This CDR3 is built from 14 residues. V dropped 6 bases and J dropped 5; count of bases not matched to a gene: 9. Original methodology: Reference gene primers were amplified, and this amplification served to estimate nucleated cell counts. The method was immunoSEQ multiplex PCR; TCRdb's version includes in-frame clones alone and lacks a portion of them. The V and J calls and clone size were taken over from that table, and D and trimming were inferred from the DNA. The sample contains fewer than 250,000 clones, around four fifths of which appear only once. The sequenced material came from peripheral blood. The clonotype originates from a woman in her thirties or forties with active or convalescent COVID-19. The chain employs TRBV29-1 and TRBJ2-2; 7 positions agree with TRBD2. The CDR3 sequence is CSVPVGGWTGELFF. In DNA form, the CDR3 reads TGCAGCGTCCCCGTCGGGGGGTGGACCGGGGAGCTGTTTTTT.